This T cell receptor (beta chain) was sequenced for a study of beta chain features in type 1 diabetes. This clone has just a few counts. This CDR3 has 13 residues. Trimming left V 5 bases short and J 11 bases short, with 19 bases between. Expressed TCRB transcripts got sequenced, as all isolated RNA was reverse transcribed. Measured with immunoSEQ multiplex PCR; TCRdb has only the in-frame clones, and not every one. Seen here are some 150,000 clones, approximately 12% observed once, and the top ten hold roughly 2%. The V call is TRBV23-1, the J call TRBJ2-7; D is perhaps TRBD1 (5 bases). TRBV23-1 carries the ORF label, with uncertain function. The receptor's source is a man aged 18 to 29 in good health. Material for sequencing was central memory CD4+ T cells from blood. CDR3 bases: TGCGCCAGCAGTGGCCTCGGTAGCAGGGTGAAGTACTTC. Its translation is CASSGLGSRVKYF.